This T cell receptor beta chain was identified in a study of blood T cell repertoires in COVID-19. Background on the study: The United States, Italy and Spain supplied acute and convalescent COVID-19 samples.

The protocol was immunoSEQ multiplex PCR, while the TCRdb copy is restricted to in-frame clones and leaves out a portion. The sample has approximately 300,000 clones; under 90% are singletons. V lost 3 bases and J lost 1, with 10 bases in between. The CDR3 length is 14 residues. Germline CDR1 SGHTA, CDR2 FQGNSA. The sample taken for sequencing was PBMCs or T cells enriched from blood (not recorded which). This clonotype originated in a man aged 55 to 69 who had recovered from COVID-19. The V gene is TRBV7-2, the J gene TRBJ2-7, with a possible D match to TRBD1 (6 bases). The CDR3 sequence is CASSFSRGSYEQYF. DNA for the CDR3: TGTGCCAGCAGCTTTAGCAGGGGATCCTACGAGCAGTACTTC.